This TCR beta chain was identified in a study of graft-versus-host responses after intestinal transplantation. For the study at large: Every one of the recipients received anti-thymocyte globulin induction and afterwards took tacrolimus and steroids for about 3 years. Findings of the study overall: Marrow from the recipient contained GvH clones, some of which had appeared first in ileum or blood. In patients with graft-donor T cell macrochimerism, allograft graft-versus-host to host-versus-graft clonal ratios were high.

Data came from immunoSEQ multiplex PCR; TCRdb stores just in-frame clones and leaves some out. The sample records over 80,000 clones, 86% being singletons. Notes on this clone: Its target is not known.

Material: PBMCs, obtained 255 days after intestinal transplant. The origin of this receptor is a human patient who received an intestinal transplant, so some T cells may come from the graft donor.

CDR3 DNA: TGCGCCAGCAGCCGGGGGGGAAGCTCCTACAATGAGCAGTTCTTC. This encodes CASSRGGSSYNEQFF. This sequence joins TRBV5-1 and TRBJ2-1, with 8 nucleotides matching TRBD2. CDR3 length: 15 residues. The germline CDR1 and CDR2 sequences are SGHRS and YFSETQ. After removal of 4 bases from V and 0 bases from J, the junction contained 3 bases not matched to a gene.